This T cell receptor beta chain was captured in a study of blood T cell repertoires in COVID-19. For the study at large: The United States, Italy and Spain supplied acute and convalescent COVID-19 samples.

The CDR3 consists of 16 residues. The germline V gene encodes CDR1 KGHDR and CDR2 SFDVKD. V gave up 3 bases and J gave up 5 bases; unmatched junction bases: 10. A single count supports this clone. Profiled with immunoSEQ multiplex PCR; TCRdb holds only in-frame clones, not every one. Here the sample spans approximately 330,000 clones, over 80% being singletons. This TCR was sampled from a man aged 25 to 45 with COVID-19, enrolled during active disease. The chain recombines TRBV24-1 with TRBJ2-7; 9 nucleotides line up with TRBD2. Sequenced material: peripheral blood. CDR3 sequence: CATSDLGGSGRNEQYF. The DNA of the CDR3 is TGTGCCACCAGTGATCTGGGGGGAAGCGGGAGGAACGAGCAGTACTTC.